The 20 T cell receptor beta chains below all came from one sample that was sequenced in a study of blood T cells in healthy people across ages. Using a J-beta primer mix together with a sample-barcoded 5' primer, a second PCR was run for roughly 7 to 12 cycles. TCRdb reprocessed the 5' RACE reads via MiXCR and lists one record per CDR3 protein. The table has around 1,700,000 distinct CDR3 sequences, 28% seen once. The sequencing input was blood. Receptors were obtained from a young woman in good health.

Here the CDR3 reads CASSQDPYTYEQYF. The DNA of the CDR3 is TGTGCCAGCAGCCAAGATCCTTATACCTACGAGCAGTACTTC. The V and J genes are TRBV14 and TRBJ2-7; D is unresolved. There are 14 residues in the CDR3. The germline V and J ends were trimmed by 0 bases and 2 bases, with 8 bases remaining between them. Germline CDR1 and CDR2: SGHDN and FVKESK.

The table lists this clonotype with a few counts. The V gene is TRBV20-1, the J gene TRBJ2-1; D call uncertain. Per germline, CDR1 DFQATT and CDR2 SNEGSKA (reference sequence). The CDR3 extends over 13 amino acids. V was pared by 0 bases and J by 10 bases, with 13 bases between. CDR3 sequence: CSARDPARGEQFF. For the CDR3, the DNA is TGCAGTGCTAGAGATCCTGCCAGAGGCGAGCAGTTCTTC.

The chain carries TRBV12-3 or TRBV12-4 and TRBJ2-5, with a possible D match to TRBD1 (5 bases). The V end was cut by 6 bases, the J end by 2 bases, with 10 bases between. CDR3 length: 13 residues. As DNA, the CDR3 is TGTGCCAGCAGGGCGACAGTACAAGAGACCCAGTACTTC. Its translation: CASRATVQETQYF.

The V and J genes are TRBV7-2 and TRBJ1-1; D is perhaps TRBD1 (6 bases). V lost 7 bases and J lost 1, with 13 bases in between. Per germline, CDR1 SGHTA and CDR2 FQGNSA. This CDR3 comprises 14 residues. The CDR3 DNA is TGTGCCAGCATCTCCGGACAGTGGAACACTGAAGCTTTCTTT. Translating it yields CASISGQWNTEAFF.

This clonotype was observed a few times. The chain's CDR3 is CASSFLREAFF. Here the CDR3 DNA reads TGTGCCAGCAGCTTCTTACGTGAAGCTTTCTTT. The chain is built from TRBV7-2 and TRBJ1-1; no clear D. Trimming cost V 3 bases and J 7 bases, with 6 bases left between them. The CDR3 spans 11 residues. Germline assignment: CDR1 SGHTA and CDR2 FQGNSA.

This chain connects TRBV4-2 to TRBJ2-1; D is perhaps TRBD1 (7 bases). The CDR3 runs to 16 residues. CDR1 and CDR2 (germline): LGHNA, YNFKEQ. The V end lost 1 base, the J end lost 6 bases, and 16 bases lay between the germline ends. The CDR3 is CASSQAGRGDANEQFF. The DNA of the CDR3 is TGTGCCAGCAGCCAAGCGGGCAGGGGGGACGCCAATGAGCAGTTCTTC.

J is TRBJ1-4 and V is TRBV20-1; D remains ambiguous. This CDR3 is 13 amino acids long. Looked up from germline, CDR1 is DFQATT and CDR2 is SNEGSKA (reference sequence). CDR3 sequence: CSPSAGDNEKLFF. The CDR3 DNA follows: TGCAGCCCGTCGGCGGGTGATAATGAAAAACTGTTTTTT.

Concerning this clonotype: A junction boundary mismatches the germline segment, possibly from a read error. The V call is TRBV7-2, the J call TRBJ2-1; the D gene is possibly TRBD2 (5 bases). Germline values: CDR1 SGHTA, CDR2 FQGNSA. CDR3 length: 19 amino acids. The CDR3 DNA reads as TGTGCCAGCAGCAAAACCGGGATTTTGACGGGTCGCAGATACAATAAGCAGTTCTTC. Amino acids: CASSKTGILTGRRYNKQFF.

The rearrangement links TRBV29-1 to TRBJ1-1; D is uncertain. V gave up 5 bases and J gave up 1 base, with 8 bases separating them. The CDR3 consists of 12 residues. Germline V gene lookup returns CDR1 SQVTM and CDR2 ANQGSEA. The CDR3 DNA follows: TGCAGCGTTTTCGACGGGAACACTGAAGCTTTCTTT. Translated, it gives CSVFDGNTEAFF.

A few counts support this clonotype. The chain is built from TRBV18 and TRBJ1-2, with D perhaps TRBD1 (6 bases). In germline, CDR1 is KGHSH, CDR2 LQKENI. The V gene lost 0 bases and the J gene lost 1 base, with 9 bases spanning the gap. The CDR3 runs to 15 residues. The CDR3 DNA is TGTGCCAGCTCACCACCCGGGGGCTATAACTATGGCTACACCTTC. Translating gives CASSPPGGYNYGYTF.

This clonotype was recorded at least ten times. The chain carries TRBV11-2 and TRBJ2-1, with 10 positions matching TRBD2. V dropped 1 base and J dropped 4; count of bases not matched to a gene: 7. The germline CDR1 and CDR2 sequences are SGHAT and FQNNGV. The CDR3 length is 17 residues. The DNA for the CDR3 is TGTGCCAGCAGCTTAGTCTCTAGCGGGAGACGATACAATGAGCAGTTCTTC. This translates into CASSLVSSGRRYNEQFF.

The chain joins TRBV29-1 to TRBJ2-4, with D unclear. V was cut by 2 bases and J by 2 bases, with 13 bases left in between. The CDR3 is made up of 15 amino acids. Per germline, CDR1 SQVTM and CDR2 ANQGSEA. Written as DNA, the CDR3 is TGCAGCGTTGAAACCTCCGGCACGACCAAAAACATTCAGTACTTC. Translation gives CSVETSGTTKNIQYF.

The V call is TRBV20-1, the J call TRBJ1-1; D unresolved. Germline assignment: CDR1 DFQATT and CDR2 SNEGSKA (reference sequence). This CDR3 comprises 13 residues. The V end lost 6 bases, the J end lost 1 base, and 12 bases lay between the germline ends. The CDR3 protein is CSATSLANTEAFF. CDR3 bases: TGCAGTGCCACCTCGCTCGCGAACACTGAAGCTTTCTTT.

Only a few counts were recorded for this clonotype. The genes are TRBV20-1 and TRBJ2-7; 12 bases agree with TRBD2. This CDR3 has 13 residues. V dropped 0 bases and J dropped 6; count of bases not matched to a gene: 0. CDR1 DFQATT and CDR2 SNEGSKA come from the germline V gene (reference sequence). The CDR3 bases are TGCAGTGCTAGAGAGGGACTAGCGGGCGAGCAGTACTTC. Amino acids: CSAREGLAGEQYF.

This clonotype came up a few times. The V call is TRBV27, the J call TRBJ2-4; the match to TRBD2 covers 7 bases. The CDR3 sequence is 20 residues long. Germline assignment: CDR1 MNHEY and CDR2 SMNVEV (reference sequence). J lost 8 bases, V lost 1 base, and 23 bases had no gene match. The CDR3: CASSLYRRGIRGENADIQYF. The CDR3 DNA sequence: TGTGCCAGCAGTTTATATCGGAGGGGCATTCGGGGGGAAAATGCGGACATTCAGTACTTC.

This clonotype was seen only once. A much larger clone lies a single base off, so this may be a read error. The chain has TRBV20-1 and TRBJ2-5; the match to TRBD2 covers 7 bases. The J call could be wrong; TRBJ2-1 is a better fit for the DNA end. The CDR3 is made up of 14 amino acids. CDR1 DFQATT and CDR2 SNEGSKA come from the germline V gene (reference sequence). CDR3 nucleotides: TGCAGTGCCAGCAGCGGGGTGTACCAAGAGACCCAGTTCTTC. Encoded protein: CSASSGVYQETQFF.

The chain combines TRBV4-3 with TRBJ2-7; TRBD1 aligns across 7 bases. J gave up 2 bases and V 2 bases, and 6 bases lay outside the gene matches. CDR1 and CDR2 (germline): LGHNA, YSLEER. CDR3 length: 15 residues. The CDR3 reads CASSQSRGSAYEQYF. The CDR3 DNA sequence: TGCGCCAGCAGCCAAAGCAGGGGGTCTGCCTACGAGCAGTACTTC.

This clonotype was observed a handful of times. The rearrangement links TRBV5-1 to TRBJ2-7; TRBD1 is a possible D gene (5 bases). This CDR3 region has 14 residues. Trimming cost V 4 bases and J 4 bases, with 15 bases left between them. Germline CDR1 is SGHRS and CDR2 is YFSETQ. CDR3 sequence: CASSLQPGFYEQYF. The CDR3 DNA is TGCGCCAGCAGCCTACAGCCAGGGTTTTACGAGCAGTACTTC.

There are many counts of this clonotype. The chain recombines TRBV7-2 with TRBJ2-7, with D possibly being TRBD2 (6 bases). The V gene's germline CDR1 is SGHTA and CDR2 FQGNSA. There are 15 residues in the CDR3. V was cut by 5 bases and J by 6 bases, with 20 bases left in between. Here the CDR3 DNA reads TGTGCCAGCAGCCCCCGGTGGACTACCTCTGGCGAGCAGTACTTC. Translating it yields CASSPRWTTSGEQYF.

CDR3: CASSVDPLAPNLAKNIQYF. CDR3 nucleotides: TGTGCCAGCAGCGTAGATCCTTTAGCTCCAAACCTAGCCAAAAACATTCAGTACTTC. The gene calls are TRBV7-2 and TRBJ2-4; D is uncertain. The CDR3 extends over 19 amino acids. Germline values: CDR1 SGHTA, CDR2 FQGNSA. Deletions cut 5 bases from V and 0 bases from J, with 23 bases between.